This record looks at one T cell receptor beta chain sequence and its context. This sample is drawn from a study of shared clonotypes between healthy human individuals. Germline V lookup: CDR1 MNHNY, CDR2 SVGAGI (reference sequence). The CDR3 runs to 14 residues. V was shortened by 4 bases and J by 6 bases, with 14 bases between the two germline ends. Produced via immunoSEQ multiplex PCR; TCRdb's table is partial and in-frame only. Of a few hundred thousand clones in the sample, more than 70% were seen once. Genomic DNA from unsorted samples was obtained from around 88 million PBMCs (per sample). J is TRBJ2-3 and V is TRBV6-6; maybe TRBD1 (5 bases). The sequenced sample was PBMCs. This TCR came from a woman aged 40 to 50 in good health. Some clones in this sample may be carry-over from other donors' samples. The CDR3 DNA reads TGTGCCAGCAGTTCGGACAAGACCACGGATACGCAGTATTTT. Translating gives CASSSDKTTDTQYF.